These T cell receptor beta chains were read from a single sample in a study of CD8+CD57+ T cells in acquired aplastic anemia. TCRdb itself ran the reads through MiXCR, one entry per CDR3 protein. Of 250,000 to 350,000 distinct CDR3 sequences listed, roughly three fifths were seen once; the top ten hold approximately 8.2%. The sequenced sample was sorted CD4+, CD8+, or CD8+CD57+ T cells (not recorded which) from PBMCs. Receptors originate from a human donor with severe aplastic anemia or a healthy control (not recorded which). CDR3s include the opening cysteine and the closing phenylalanine or tryptophan. The D gene is left open where the match is weak. Clone size is not always given. Where it is, it says once, few, many or a class for expanded clones.

V gene,clone size,CDR3 length,J gene,D gene,CDR3 DNA,CDR3 protein
TRBV20-1,few,11,TRBJ2-7,-,TGCAGTGCTAGGAGGGTACAAGAGCAGTACTTC,CSARRVQEQYF
TRBV5-1,-,15,TRBJ2-5,-,TGCGCCAGCAGCTTAGGAGCACTGGGCCAAGAGACCCAGTACTTC,CASSLGALGQETQYF
TRBV10-3,-,14,TRBJ1-4,-,TGTGCCATCAGTGATCCGTCATCGGGGGAAAAACTGTTTTTT,CAISDPSSGEKLFF
TRBV12-3/TRBV12-4,many,17,TRBJ2-7,-,TGTGCCAGCAGTTTAGGAGGAACAGGGACTTTTTCCTACGAGCAGTACTTC,CASSLGGTGTFSYEQYF
TRBV7-2,-,14,TRBJ1-1,-,TGTGCCAGCAGGGACCTTGACCCGAACACTGAAGCTTTCTTT,CASRDLDPNTEAFF
TRBV9,-,13,TRBJ2-7,-,TGTGCCAGCAGCGTAGTGGGGTTGGGCGAGCAGTACTTC,CASSVVGLGEQYF
TRBV2,once,11,TRBJ2-7,-,TGTGCCAGCGAGTACAGTTCTCAGCAGTACTTC,CASEYSSQQYF
TRBV7-2,-,13,TRBJ1-6,-,TGTGCCAGCAGCAGGCCGCATAATTCACCCCTCCACTTT,CASSRPHNSPLHF
TRBV7-9,many,15,TRBJ1-5,TRBD1,TGTGCCAGCAGCTTAGGGACAGGGTATCATCAGCCCCAGCATTTT,CASSLGTGYHQPQHF
TRBV7-2,-,13,TRBJ1-1,-,TGTGCCAGCAGAAGACAGTTGAACACTGAAGCTTTCTTT,CASRRQLNTEAFF
TRBV2,once,14,TRBJ1-1,-,TGTGCCAGCAGTTTGGGCAGGCGACAGACTGAAGCCCTCTTT,CASSLGRRQTEALF
TRBV12-5,many,17,TRBJ2-4,-,TGTGCTAGTGGTTTGCCCCCGTCCTTGAGGAGGGTGAACATTCAGTACTTC,CASGLPPSLRRVNIQYF
TRBV20-1,-,12,TRBJ1-1,-,TGCAGTGCTAAGACAGGGAACACTGAAGCTTTCTTT,CSAKTGNTEAFF
TRBV7-9,many,16,TRBJ1-6,TRBD1,TGTGCCAGCAGCTCCCGGGACAGGGGCCTGAATTCACCCCTCCACTTT,CASSSRDRGLNSPLHF
TRBV2,many,13,TRBJ1-2,-,TGTGCCAGCACCCAGGGATTAGGTTATGGCTACACCTTC,CASTQGLGYGYTF
TRBV2,-,13,TRBJ1-6,-,TGTGCCAGCGGCCGACAGAACAATCAGCCCCTCCACTTT,CASGRQNNQPLHF
TRBV5-1,-,12,TRBJ2-7,TRBD2,TGCGCCAGCAGCGGGGGGACTAGCGGGCGGTACTTC,CASSGGTSGRYF
TRBV7-3,-,14,TRBJ2-3,-,TGTGCCAGCAGCCAACAGGGTATTGGAGATACGCAGTATTTT,CASSQQGIGDTQYF
TRBV7-2,-,18,TRBJ2-5,TRBD2,TGTGCCAGCAGCCTCACGGGTCTCGGCGGGGGGGTACGGGAGACCCAGTACTTC,CASSLTGLGGGVRETQYF
TRBV19,-,13,TRBJ2-3,-,TGTGCCAGCAGTATCCCCCCCGCGAGTGAGCAGTATTTT,CASSIPPASEQYF
TRBV2,-,13,TRBJ1-2,-,TGTGCCAGCAGTGAAGAGAGTCGGTATGGCTACACCTTC,CASSEESRYGYTF
TRBV24-1,-,15,TRBJ1-4,TRBD1,TGTGCCACCAGCGACTCTAGACAGGGGGGTGAAAAACTGTTTTTT,CATSDSRQGGEKLFF
TRBV5-1,many,14,TRBJ1-1,TRBD1,TGCGCCAGCAGCTTGATACCAGGGGGCACTGAAGCTTTCTTT,CASSLIPGGTEAFF
TRBV7-3,few,13,TRBJ1-2,-,TGTGCCAGCAGCTTCGGTCGAACTTATGGCTACACCTTC,CASSFGRTYGYTF
TRBV13,-,13,TRBJ1-6,-,TGTGCCAGCAGCAATACTCTGAATTCACCCCTCCACTTT,CASSNTLNSPLHF
TRBV15,-,15,TRBJ2-7,TRBD2,TGTGCCACCAGCACCGGACTAGCGGGCGCATACGAGCAGTACTTC,CATSTGLAGAYEQYF
TRBV10-3,-,14,TRBJ2-7,-,TGTGCCATCAGTGCCGTGCAGGGCAGCTACGAGCAGTACTTC,CAISAVQGSYEQYF
TRBV18,-,14,TRBJ1-1,TRBD1,TGTGCCAGCCCCCGGACAGGGACAAACACTGAAGCTTTCTTT,CASPRTGTNTEAFF
TRBV10-3,-,14,TRBJ1-1,-,TGTGCCAGCACCCTCGGCGGCGGGAACACTGAAGCTTTCTTT,CASTLGGGNTEAFF
TRBV7-9,few,14,TRBJ1-1,TRBD1,TGTGCCAGCAGCCTTACAGGGGCGGACACTGAAGCTTTCTTT,CASSLTGADTEAFF
TRBV20-1,-,15,TRBJ2-7,-,TGCAGTGCTAGAGTTGAGACCCCGGGAGCCGGGGAGCAGTACTTC,CSARVETPGAGEQYF
TRBV7-8,-,16,TRBJ2-7,TRBD2,TGTGCCAGCAGCTTAGCCCTAGCGGTTCGTTCCTACGAGCAGTACTTC,CASSLALAVRSYEQYF
TRBV9,-,16,TRBJ2-1,TRBD2,TGTGCCAGCAGCAAAGGGGTAGCGGGAGGGCACAATGAGCAGTTCTTC,CASSKGVAGGHNEQFF
TRBV2,many,14,TRBJ1-1,-,TGTGCCAGCAGTTCCAGCTCGCGGAACACTGAAGCTTTCTTT,CASSSSSRNTEAFF
TRBV5-1,many,15,TRBJ2-7,TRBD2,TGCGCCAGCAGAGTTGAGGGAGGGTGGGCCTACGAGCAGTACTTC,CASRVEGGWAYEQYF
TRBV5-6,-,11,TRBJ2-1,TRBD2,TGTGCCAGCAGATCCGGGAGGGAGCAGTTCTTC,CASRSGREQFF